This passage covers 23 T cell receptor beta chains from one sample sequenced in a study of blood T cell repertoires in COVID-19. The method was immunoSEQ multiplex PCR; TCRdb's version includes in-frame clones alone and lacks a portion of them. This table holds 65,000 to 85,000 clones, around 78% found once. The specimen sequenced was peripheral blood. Receptors originate from a human donor in a cohort sampled during active COVID-19.

The chain links TRBV19 to TRBJ1-2; D gene ambiguous. There are 13 residues in the CDR3. The V and J ends lost 6 bases and 0 bases respectively, with 8 bases between them. Germline lookup yields CDR1 LNHDA and CDR2 SQIVND (reference sequence). The CDR3 DNA reads as TGTGCCAGTAGCCGGGTCCCTAACTATGGCTACACCTTC. It encodes CASSRVPNYGYTF.

The gene calls are TRBV2 and TRBJ2-3; possibly TRBD2 for D (7 bases). Trimming removed 5 bases at V and 4 bases at J, with 16 bases between. This CDR3 has 15 amino acids. Germline-derived CDR1 and CDR2 are SNHLY and FYNNEI. This chain's CDR3 is CASSKGGGEADTQYF. The CDR3 coding sequence is TGTGCCAGCAGTAAGGGGGGGGGCGAGGCAGATACGCAGTATTTT.

This clone was observed a handful of times. The chain is built from TRBV5-1 and TRBJ2-7; D is perhaps TRBD1 (6 bases). Germline V gene sequence: CDR1 SGHRS, CDR2 YFSETQ. This CDR3 has 13 residues. V lost 5 bases and J lost 2, with 11 bases in between. CDR3 in DNA: TGCGCCAGCAGGACAGGAGCCGCCTACGAGCAGTACTTC. Its protein product is CASRTGAAYEQYF.

The V gene is TRBV7-2, the J gene TRBJ1-3, with 7 bases identical to TRBD1. After removal of 3 bases from V and 1 base from J, the junction contained 12 bases not matched to a gene. The CDR3 extends over 18 amino acids. Germline V gives CDR1 SGHTA, CDR2 FQGNSA. CDR3 region: CASSFRTGAYFSGNTIYF. The CDR3 DNA reads as TGTGCCAGCAGCTTCAGGACAGGCGCCTATTTTTCTGGAAACACCATATATTTT.

CDR3 nucleotide sequence: TGCGCCAGCAGCTTGGGGCAGTTTGTTGAGACCCAGTACTTC. Protein: CASSLGQFVETQYF. This rearrangement joins TRBV5-1 to TRBJ2-5, with D unresolved. CDR3 length: 14 residues. Looked up from germline, CDR1 is SGHRS and CDR2 is YFSETQ. Deletions cut 0 bases from V and 5 bases from J, with 11 bases between.

The V call is TRBV19, the J call TRBJ2-1; D is possibly TRBD1 (6 bases). V lost 7 bases and J lost 7, with 17 bases in between. CDR1 is LNHDA and CDR2 is SQIVND in the germline V gene (reference sequence). The CDR3 consists of 14 residues. The CDR3 region is CASTSYRQGNEQFF. CDR3 sequence (DNA): TGTGCCAGTACCTCCTACAGGCAGGGGAATGAGCAGTTCTTC.

The rearrangement joins TRBV6-2 or TRBV6-3 to TRBJ2-1, with 10 bases identical to TRBD1. Unmatched junction bases numbered 7, after V lost 4 bases and J lost 7 bases. The CDR3 totals 15 residues. Germline V gene lookup returns CDR1 MNHEY and CDR2 SVGEGT. Here the CDR3 reads CASSSGTGESNEQFF. In nucleotides, the CDR3 is TGTGCCAGCAGTTCCGGGACAGGGGAATCAAATGAGCAGTTCTTC.

The chain uses TRBV3-1 (or the pseudogene TRBV3-2) and TRBJ2-5, with D tentatively TRBD1 (5 bases). CDR3 size: 13 residues. Deletions cut 6 bases from V and 4 bases from J, with 12 bases between. Germline V gives CDR1 LGHDT, CDR2 YNNKEL (reference sequence). CDR3 coding DNA: TGTGCCAGCAGTTTCGACAGTGGAGAGACCCAGTACTTC. Translated, it gives CASSFDSGETQYF.

This chain joins TRBV28 and TRBJ1-4; TRBD1 matches 9 bases. V lost 4 bases to trimming and J lost 7 bases; unmatched junction nucleotides: 7. The germline CDR1 and CDR2 sequences are MDHEN and SYDVKM. This CDR3 region has 15 residues. The CDR3 bases are TGTGCCAGCAGTTCGACAGGGGGGGAAGGTGAAAAACTGTTTTTT. Amino acids: CASSSTGGEGEKLFF. Full variable domain (missing parts from reference TRBV28 and TRBJ1-4): DVKVTQSSRYLVKRTGEKVFLECVQDMDHENMFWYRQDPGLGLRLIYFSYDVKMKEKGDIPEGYSVSREKKERFSLILESASTNQTSMYLCASSSTGGEGEKLFFGSGTQLSVL.

This clone was seen only a few times. The rearrangement joins TRBV3-1 (or the pseudogene TRBV3-2) to TRBJ1-2, with a tentative D call TRBD1 (5 bases). Germline CDR1 is LGHDT and CDR2 is YNNKEL (reference sequence). V gave up 0 bases and J gave up 2 bases, with 13 bases separating them. This CDR3 spans 16 amino acids. The CDR3, as DNA: TGTGCCAGCAGCCAAGATAAGACAGTTCCAAACTATGGCTACACCTTC. Protein: CASSQDKTVPNYGYTF.

The chain recombines TRBV3-1 (or the pseudogene TRBV3-2) with TRBJ2-5, with D uncertain. Deletions cut 1 base from V and 5 bases from J, with 8 bases between. The CDR3 runs 13 residues. Germline assignment: CDR1 LGHDT and CDR2 YNNKEL (reference sequence). CDR3 DNA: TGTGCCAGCAGCCAAGGTTCGAGTGAGACCCAGTACTTC. Translated: CASSQGSSETQYF.

This chain uses TRBV7-2 with TRBJ2-3; the match to TRBD2 covers 8 bases. The CDR3 spans 16 residues. CDR1 and CDR2 (germline): SGHTA, FQGNSA. V gave up 6 bases and J gave up 0 bases; unmatched junction bases: 8. Here the CDR3 DNA reads TGTGCCAGCAGTCAATCTAGCGGGCTTAGCACAGATACGCAGTATTTT. Translated: CASSQSSGLSTDTQYF.

In its sample, this clone was seen a few times. Other DNA sequences in this sample translate to the same CDR3. This chain joins TRBV2 and TRBJ1-1; TRBD1 matches at 9 bases. The CDR3 has 14 residues. The V and J ends lost 5 bases and 1 base, in that order; junction bases with no gene match: 2. From germline, CDR1 is SNHLY and CDR2 FYNNEI. This CDR3 reads CASSKGQGNTEAFF. The CDR3 DNA is TGTGCCAGCAGTAAGGGACAGGGGAACACTGAAGCTTTCTTT.

The rearrangement links TRBV7-6 to TRBJ2-3; D possibly corresponds to TRBD1 (6 bases). CDR1 SGHVS and CDR2 FNYEAQ come from the germline V gene. The CDR3 extends over 14 amino acids. V was clipped by 5 bases and J by 1 base, with 10 bases between them. CDR3 nucleotide sequence: TGTGCCAGCAGCCGGGCAGGGGGCACAGATACGCAGTATTTT. It encodes CASSRAGGTDTQYF.

The genes are TRBV7-2 and TRBJ2-1, with a tentative D call TRBD2 (5 bases). V was clipped by 0 bases and J by 12 bases, with 12 bases between them. CDR3 length: 13 residues. CDR1 and CDR2 (germline): SGHTA, FQGNSA. The CDR3 DNA reads TGTGCCAGCAGCTTAGCTGCAGGTGGAGGGCAGTTCTTC. Translating it yields CASSLAAGGGQFF. Drawing the rest from reference TRBV7-2 and TRBJ2-1, the complete variable domain is GAGVSQSPSNKVTEKGKDVELRCDPISGHTALYWYRQSLGQGLEFLIYFQGNSAPDKSGLPSDRFSAERTGGSVSTLTIQRTQQEDSAVYLCASSLAAGGGQFFGPGTRLTVL.

The chain carries TRBV24-1 and TRBJ2-5; maybe TRBD1 (6 bases). The CDR3 is made up of 15 amino acids. The germline CDR1 and CDR2 sequences are KGHDR and SFDVKD. The V end lost 4 bases, the J end lost 4 bases, and 15 bases lay between the germline ends. CDR3 in amino acids: CATSEDGVGGETQYF. CDR3 nucleotides: TGTGCCACCAGTGAGGACGGGGTAGGGGGAGAGACCCAGTACTTC.

The chain has TRBV6-5 and TRBJ2-5, with D hard to call. The CDR3 totals 12 residues. Per the germline V gene, CDR1 is MNHEY and CDR2 is SVGAGI. Trimming left V 5 bases short and J 5 bases short, with 9 bases between. The CDR3 coding sequence is TGTGCCAGCAGTCTACACGGGGAGACCCAGTACTTC. This gives the protein CASSLHGETQYF.

V is TRBV2 and J is TRBJ2-3, with 13 bases matching TRBD2. V lost 8 bases and J lost 3; bases outside the gene matches: 5. This CDR3 region has 15 residues. The V gene's germline CDR1 is SNHLY and CDR2 FYNNEI. Here the CDR3 reads CASRLTSGRTDTQYF. CDR3 nucleotide sequence: TGTGCCAGCCGTCTGACTAGCGGGAGGACAGATACGCAGTATTTT.

This chain links TRBV4-1 with TRBJ2-7; no firm D call. The V end was cut by 3 bases, the J end by 3 bases, with 9 bases between. Germline V lookup: CDR1 MGHRA, CDR2 YSYEKL. The CDR3 is made up of 13 amino acids. The CDR3 DNA follows: TGCGCCAGCAGCCAGGGCTCGAACTACGAGCAGTACTTC. This translates into CASSQGSNYEQYF.

The CDR3 is CASSYSAVVAYEQYF. Written as DNA, the CDR3 is TGTGCCAGCAGTTACTCGGCGGTCGTTGCCTACGAGCAGTACTTC. The chain is built from TRBV6-5 and TRBJ2-7; D not resolved. This CDR3 has 15 residues. Trimming took 0 bases from V and 2 from J, leaving 11 bases between them. Germline loops: CDR1 MNHEY, CDR2 SVGAGI.

The chain uses TRBV6-1 and TRBJ2-7; 8 bases match TRBD2. J gave up 7 bases and V 2 bases, and 7 bases lay outside the gene matches. CDR3 length: 14 amino acids. The germline V gene encodes CDR1 MNHNS and CDR2 SASEGT. CDR3: CASSERGSGGEQYF. CDR3 coding DNA: TGTGCCAGCAGTGAAAGGGGCTCGGGAGGGGAGCAGTACTTC.

The V gene is TRBV3-1 (or the pseudogene TRBV3-2), the J gene TRBJ2-5, with D hard to call. This CDR3 comprises 15 residues. CDR1 and CDR2 (germline): LGHDT, YNNKEL (reference sequence). Trimming stripped 0 bases from V and 2 bases from J, with 10 bases between. CDR3 sequence: CASSQDRVFQETQYF. CDR3 nucleotide sequence: TGTGCCAGCAGCCAAGATCGAGTCTTTCAAGAGACCCAGTACTTC.

This sequence joins TRBV7-9 and TRBJ2-5, with TRBD2 as a possible D gene (7 bases). The V and J ends lost 5 bases and 4 bases respectively, with 17 bases between them. The germline CDR1 and CDR2 sequences are SEHNR and FQNEAQ (reference sequence). The CDR3 has 15 amino acids. CDR3 residues: CASSQGPGRGETQYF. The CDR3 DNA sequence: TGTGCCAGCAGCCAGGGGCCGGGGAGGGGAGAGACCCAGTACTTC.